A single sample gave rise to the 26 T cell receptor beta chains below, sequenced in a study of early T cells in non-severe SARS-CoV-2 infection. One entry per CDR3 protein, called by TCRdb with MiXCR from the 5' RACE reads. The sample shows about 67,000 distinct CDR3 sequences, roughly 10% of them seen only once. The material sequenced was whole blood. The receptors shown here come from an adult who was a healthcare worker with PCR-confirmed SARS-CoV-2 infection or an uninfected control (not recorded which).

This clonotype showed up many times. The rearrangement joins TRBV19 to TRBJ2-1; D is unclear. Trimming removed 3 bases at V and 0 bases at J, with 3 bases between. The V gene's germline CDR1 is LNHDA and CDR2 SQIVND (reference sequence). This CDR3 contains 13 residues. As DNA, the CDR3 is TGTGCCAGTAGTATGTCCTCCTACAATGAGCAGTTCTTC. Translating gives CASSMSSYNEQFF.

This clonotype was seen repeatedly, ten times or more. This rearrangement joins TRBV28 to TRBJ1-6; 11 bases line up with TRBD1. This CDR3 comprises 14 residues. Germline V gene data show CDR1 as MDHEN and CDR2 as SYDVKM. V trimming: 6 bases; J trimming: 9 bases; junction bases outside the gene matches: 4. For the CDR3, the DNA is TGTGCCAGCAGACAAGGGACAGGGGGTTCACCCCTCCACTTT. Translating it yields CASRQGTGGSPLHF. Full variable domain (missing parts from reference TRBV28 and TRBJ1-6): DVKVTQSSRYLVKRTGEKVFLECVQDMDHENMFWYRQDPGLGLRLIYFSYDVKMKEKGDIPEGYSVSREKKERFSLILESASTNQTSMYLCASRQGTGGSPLHFGNGTRLTVT.

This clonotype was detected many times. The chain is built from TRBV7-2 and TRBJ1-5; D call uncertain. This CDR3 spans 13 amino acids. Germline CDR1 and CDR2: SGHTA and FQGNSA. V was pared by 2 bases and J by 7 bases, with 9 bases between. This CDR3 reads CASSLTPQQPQHF. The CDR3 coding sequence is TGTGCCAGCAGCTTAACACCCCAACAGCCCCAGCATTTT. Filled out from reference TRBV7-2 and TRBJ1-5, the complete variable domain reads GAGVSQSPSNKVTEKGKDVELRCDPISGHTALYWYRQSLGQGLEFLIYFQGNSAPDKSGLPSDRFSAERTGGSVSTLTIQRTQQEDSAVYLCASSLTPQQPQHFGDGTRLSIL.

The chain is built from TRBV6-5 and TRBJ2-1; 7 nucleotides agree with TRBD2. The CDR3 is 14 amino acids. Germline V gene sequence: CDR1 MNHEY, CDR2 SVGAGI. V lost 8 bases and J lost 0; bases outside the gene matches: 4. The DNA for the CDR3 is TGTGCCAGCCGGGGGGATCCCTCCTACAATGAGCAGTTCTTC. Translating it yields CASRGDPSYNEQFF.

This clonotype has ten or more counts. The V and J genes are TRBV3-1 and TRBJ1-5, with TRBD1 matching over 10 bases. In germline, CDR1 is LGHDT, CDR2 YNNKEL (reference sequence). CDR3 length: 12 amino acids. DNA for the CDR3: TGTGCGGTCGGGACAGGGGACCAGCCCCAGCATTTT. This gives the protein CAVGTGDQPQHF.

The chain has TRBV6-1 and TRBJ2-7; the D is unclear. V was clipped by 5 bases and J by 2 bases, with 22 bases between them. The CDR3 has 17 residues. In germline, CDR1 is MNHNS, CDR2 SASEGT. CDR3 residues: CASSPTGQHSRTYEQYF. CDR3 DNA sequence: TGTGCCAGCAGTCCTACTGGCCAACATAGTAGAACCTACGAGCAGTACTTC.

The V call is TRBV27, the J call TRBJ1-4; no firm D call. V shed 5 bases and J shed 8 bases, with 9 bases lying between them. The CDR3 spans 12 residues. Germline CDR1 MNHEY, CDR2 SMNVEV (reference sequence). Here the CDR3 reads CASSPRREKLFF. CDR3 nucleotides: TGTGCCAGCAGTCCGCGGAGAGAAAAACTGTTTTTT.

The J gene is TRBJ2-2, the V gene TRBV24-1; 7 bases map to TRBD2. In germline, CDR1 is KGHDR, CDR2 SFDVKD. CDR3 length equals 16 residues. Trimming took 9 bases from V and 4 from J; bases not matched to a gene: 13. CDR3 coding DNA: TGTGCCACCCAGGGAGGGGCATGGGATAGCACCGGGGAGCTGTTTTTT. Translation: CATQGGAWDSTGELFF.

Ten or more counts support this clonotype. CDR3 coding DNA: TGTGCCAGCAGCTTAGGTGGAGGGATCACTAGCACAGATACGCAGTATTTT. Amino acids: CASSLGGGITSTDTQYF. The chain joins TRBV7-2 to TRBJ2-3, with D maybe TRBD2 (6 bases). CDR3 length: 17 amino acids. V was trimmed by 1 base and J by 0 bases, leaving 14 bases between them. CDR1 is SGHTA and CDR2 is FQGNSA in the germline V gene.

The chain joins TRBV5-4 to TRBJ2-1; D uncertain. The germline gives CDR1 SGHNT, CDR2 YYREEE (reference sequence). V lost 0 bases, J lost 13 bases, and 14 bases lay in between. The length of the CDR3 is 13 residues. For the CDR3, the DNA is TGTGCCAGCAGCTTGGCTGGCATCCCTGACCAGTTCTTC. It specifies CASSLAGIPDQFF.

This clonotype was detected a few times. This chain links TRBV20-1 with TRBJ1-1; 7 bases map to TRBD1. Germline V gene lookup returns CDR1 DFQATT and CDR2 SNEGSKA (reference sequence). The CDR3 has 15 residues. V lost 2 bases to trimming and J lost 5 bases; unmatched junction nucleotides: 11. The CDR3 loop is CSARSPPRGQTEAFF. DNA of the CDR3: TGCAGTGCTAGATCCCCTCCAAGGGGGCAGACTGAAGCTTTCTTT.

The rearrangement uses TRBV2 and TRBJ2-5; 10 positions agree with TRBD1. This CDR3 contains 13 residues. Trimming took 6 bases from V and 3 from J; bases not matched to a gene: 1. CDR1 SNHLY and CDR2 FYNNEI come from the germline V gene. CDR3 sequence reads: CASRDRGEETQYF. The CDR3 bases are TGTGCCAGCAGGGACAGGGGGGAAGAGACCCAGTACTTC.

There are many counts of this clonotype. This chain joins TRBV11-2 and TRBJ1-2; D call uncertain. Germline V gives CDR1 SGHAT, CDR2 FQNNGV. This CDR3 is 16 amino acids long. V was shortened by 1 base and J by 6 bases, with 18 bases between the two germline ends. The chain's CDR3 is CASSLALVGNDDGYTF. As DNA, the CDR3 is TGTGCCAGCAGCTTAGCATTAGTGGGAAACGACGATGGCTACACCTTC.

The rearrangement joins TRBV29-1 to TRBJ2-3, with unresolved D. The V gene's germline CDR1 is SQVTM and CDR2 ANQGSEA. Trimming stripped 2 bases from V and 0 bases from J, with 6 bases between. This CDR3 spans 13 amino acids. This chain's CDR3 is CSVEKSSTDTQYF. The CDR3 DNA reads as TGCAGCGTTGAAAAATCTAGCACAGATACGCAGTATTTT.

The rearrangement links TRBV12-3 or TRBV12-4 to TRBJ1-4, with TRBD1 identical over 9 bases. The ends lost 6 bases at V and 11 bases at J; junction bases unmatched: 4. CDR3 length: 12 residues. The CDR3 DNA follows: TGTGCCAGCAGCTTGGGACAGGGCAAACTGTTTTTT. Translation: CASSLGQGKLFF.

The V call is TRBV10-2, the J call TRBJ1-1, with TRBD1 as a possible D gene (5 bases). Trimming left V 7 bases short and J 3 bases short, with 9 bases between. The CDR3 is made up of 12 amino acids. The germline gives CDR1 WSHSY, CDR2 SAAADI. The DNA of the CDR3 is TGCGCCAGCACTTCGGGGGACACTGAAGCTTTCTTT. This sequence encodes CASTSGDTEAFF.

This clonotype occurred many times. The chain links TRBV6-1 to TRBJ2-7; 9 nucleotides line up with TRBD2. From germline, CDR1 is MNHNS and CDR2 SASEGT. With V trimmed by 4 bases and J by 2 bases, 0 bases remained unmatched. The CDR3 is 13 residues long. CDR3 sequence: CASSVAGAYEQYF. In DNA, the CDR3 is TGTGCCAGCAGTGTAGCGGGAGCCTACGAGCAGTACTTC.

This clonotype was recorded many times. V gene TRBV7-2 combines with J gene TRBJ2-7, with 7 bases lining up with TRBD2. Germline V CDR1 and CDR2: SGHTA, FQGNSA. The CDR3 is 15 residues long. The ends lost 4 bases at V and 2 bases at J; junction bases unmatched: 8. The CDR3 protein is CASSYTGTTTYEQYF. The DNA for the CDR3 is TGTGCCAGCAGCTATACCGGGACTACTACCTACGAGCAGTACTTC.

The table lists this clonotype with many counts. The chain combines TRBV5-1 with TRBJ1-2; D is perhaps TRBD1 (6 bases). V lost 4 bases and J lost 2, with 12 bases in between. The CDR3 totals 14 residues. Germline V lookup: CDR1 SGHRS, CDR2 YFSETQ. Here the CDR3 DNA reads TGCGCCAGCAGCCGTGGACAGATGAACTATGGCTACACCTTC. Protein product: CASSRGQMNYGYTF.

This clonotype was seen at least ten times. The CDR3 sequence is CASSLAMEGSYEQYF. In DNA form, the CDR3 reads TGTGCCAGCAGCTTAGCGATGGAGGGCAGCTACGAGCAGTACTTC. The J gene is TRBJ2-7, the V gene TRBV7-8; D possibly corresponds to TRBD2 (6 bases). The CDR3 runs 15 residues. Germline CDR1 and CDR2: SGHVS and FQNEAQ. The V end lost 0 bases, the J end lost 3 bases, and 12 bases lay between the germline ends.

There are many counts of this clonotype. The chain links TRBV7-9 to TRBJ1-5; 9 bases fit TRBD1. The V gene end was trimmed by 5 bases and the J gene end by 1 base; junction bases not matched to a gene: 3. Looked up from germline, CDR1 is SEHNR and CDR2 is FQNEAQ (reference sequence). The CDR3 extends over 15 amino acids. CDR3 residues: CASSQGTGSNQPQHF. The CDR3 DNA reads TGTGCCAGCAGCCAGGGGACAGGGAGCAATCAGCCCCAGCATTTT.

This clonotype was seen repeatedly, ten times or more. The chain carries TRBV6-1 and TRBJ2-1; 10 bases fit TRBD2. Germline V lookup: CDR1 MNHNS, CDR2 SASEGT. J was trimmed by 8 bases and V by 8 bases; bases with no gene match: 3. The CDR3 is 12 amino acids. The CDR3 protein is CASRLAGHEQFF. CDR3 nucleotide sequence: TGTGCCAGCCGACTAGCGGGCCATGAGCAGTTCTTC.

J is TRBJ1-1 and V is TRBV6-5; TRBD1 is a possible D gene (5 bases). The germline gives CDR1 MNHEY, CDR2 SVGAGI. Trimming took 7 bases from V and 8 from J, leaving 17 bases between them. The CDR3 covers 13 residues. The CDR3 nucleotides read TGTGCCAGCACCTTCCCCGGGACGGCAGAAGCTTTCTTT. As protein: CASTFPGTAEAFF.

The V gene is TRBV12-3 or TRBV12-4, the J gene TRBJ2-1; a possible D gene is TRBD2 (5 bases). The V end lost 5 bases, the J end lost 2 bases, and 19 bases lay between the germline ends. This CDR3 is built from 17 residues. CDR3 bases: TGTGCCAGCAGTCCCCGGGGATTGCGGAGTACCTACAATGAGCAGTTCTTC. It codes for CASSPRGLRSTYNEQFF.

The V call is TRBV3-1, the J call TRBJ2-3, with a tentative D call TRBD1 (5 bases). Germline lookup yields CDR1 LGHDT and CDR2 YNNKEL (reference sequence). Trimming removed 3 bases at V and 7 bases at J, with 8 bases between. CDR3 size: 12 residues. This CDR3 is CASSQSGYTQYF. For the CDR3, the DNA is TGTGCCAGCAGCCAGTCAGGGTATACGCAGTATTTT.

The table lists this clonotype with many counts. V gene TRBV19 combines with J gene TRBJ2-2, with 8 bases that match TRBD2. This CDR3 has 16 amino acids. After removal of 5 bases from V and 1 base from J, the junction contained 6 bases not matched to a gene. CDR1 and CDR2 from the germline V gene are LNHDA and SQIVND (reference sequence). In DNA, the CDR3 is TGTGCCAGTAGTCTCTGGACTAGCAAGAACACCGGGGAGCTGTTTTTT. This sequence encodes CASSLWTSKNTGELFF.